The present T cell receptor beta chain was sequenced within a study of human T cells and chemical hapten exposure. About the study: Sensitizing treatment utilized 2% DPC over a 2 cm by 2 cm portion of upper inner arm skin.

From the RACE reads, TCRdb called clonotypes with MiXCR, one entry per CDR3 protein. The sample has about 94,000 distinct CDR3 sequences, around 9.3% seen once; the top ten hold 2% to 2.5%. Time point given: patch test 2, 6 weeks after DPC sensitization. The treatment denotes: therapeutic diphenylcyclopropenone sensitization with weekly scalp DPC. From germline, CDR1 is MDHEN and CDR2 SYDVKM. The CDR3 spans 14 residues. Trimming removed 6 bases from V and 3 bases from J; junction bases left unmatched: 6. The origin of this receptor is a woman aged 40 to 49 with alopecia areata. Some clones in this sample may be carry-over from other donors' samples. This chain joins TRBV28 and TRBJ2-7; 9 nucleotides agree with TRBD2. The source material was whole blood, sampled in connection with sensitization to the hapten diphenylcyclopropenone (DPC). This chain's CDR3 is CASRRASGIYEQYF. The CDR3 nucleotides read TGTGCCAGCAGGCGGGCTAGCGGGATCTACGAGCAGTACTTC.